This T cell receptor beta chain was profiled in a study of response to subunit inactivated influenza vaccine. General study results and limits: Authors proposed each seasonal influenza vaccination draws in few new T cells.

This clonotype was counted ten times or more. Its cognate antigen is unknown. From the RT-PCR reads, TCRdb called clonotypes with MiXCR, one entry per CDR3 protein. Of roughly 650,000 distinct CDR3 sequences in the sample, 13% to 15% were seen once. The CDR3 has 15 residues. Germline-derived CDR1 and CDR2 are LGHNA and YNFKEQ. V lost 4 bases, J lost 1 base, and 11 bases lay in between. This receptor was taken from a man aged 45-65 years who received an inactivated influenza vaccine. This material consisted of PBMCs from blood, taken around two weeks before vaccination. This chain links TRBV4-2 with TRBJ1-5; tentative D call: TRBD1 (5 bases). The CDR3 sequence is CASSRVGESNQPQHF. The CDR3 coding sequence is TGTGCCAGCAGCCGGGTGGGGGAAAGCAATCAGCCCCAGCATTTT.